This T cell receptor beta chain was captured in a study of monozygotic twins with inflammatory bowel disease. The germline V gene encodes CDR1 ENHRY and CDR2 SYGVKD. This CDR3 region has 12 residues. No DNA is given; TCRdb re-called the 5' RACE reads and lists each CDR3 protein once. The sample has around 410,000 distinct CDR3 sequences. The TCR was taken from a human donor with ulcerative colitis or Crohn's disease, or a healthy co-twin of an affected twin (not recorded which). V usage is TRBV10-3 and J usage is TRBJ1-5. The material sequenced was blood. The CDR3 sequence: CAISESREIQHF.